The 27 T cell receptor beta chains below come from one sample, sequenced in a study of CD8+CD57+ T cells in acquired aplastic anemia. Genomic DNA was employed as the template in profiling TCR beta VDJ and CDR3. Using its own MiXCR run on the reads, TCRdb lists one record per CDR3 protein. The sample yields some 45,000 distinct CDR3 sequences, roughly two thirds seen once. The sample consisted of sorted CD4+, CD8+, or CD8+CD57+ T cells (not recorded which) from PBMCs. The receptors shown here come from a human donor in good health, serving as a control.

On this clonotype: Since the CDR3 does not end with the conserved phenylalanine or tryptophan, this likely comes from a read error. It is unclear where the CDR3 begins or ends on the DNA, so no DNA is shown, and the CDR3 is as TCRdb lists it. The chain recombines TRBV20-1 with TRBJ2-5. CDR1 is DFQATT and CDR2 is SNEGSKA in the germline V gene (reference sequence). The CDR3 comprises 8 residues, both ends counted. The CDR3 region is CSARRSLN.

This chain joins TRBV11-1 and TRBJ1-2; maybe TRBD1 (6 bases). In germline, CDR1 is SGHAT, CDR2 FQDESV (reference sequence). The CDR3 runs 15 residues. V dropped 3 bases and J dropped 2 bases, with 13 bases sitting between them. The CDR3 nucleotides read TGTGCCAGCAGCTTGTTGGCAGGGGCAAACTATGGCTACACCTTC. Its translation: CASSLLAGANYGYTF. Filled out from reference TRBV11-1 and TRBJ1-2, the complete variable domain reads EAEVAQSPRYKITEKSQAVAFWCDPISGHATLYWYRQILGQGPELLVQFQDESVVDDSQLPKDRFSAERLKGVDSTLKIQPAELGDSAMYLCASSLLAGANYGYTFGSGTRLTVV.

The chain combines TRBV19 with TRBJ2-7; 11 nucleotides align to TRBD1. Trimming took 6 bases from V and 6 from J; bases not matched to a gene: 7. This CDR3 is built from 14 residues. Germline V gene sequence: CDR1 LNHDA, CDR2 SQIVND (reference sequence). The CDR3 loop is CASRRTGGASEQYF. The CDR3 DNA is TGTGCCAGTAGACGGACAGGGGGCGCATCCGAGCAGTACTTC.

Points on this clonotype: Germline and junction disagree at one end, which may indicate a read error. The chain is built from TRBV19 and TRBJ2-2, with D perhaps TRBD1 or TRBD2 (5 bases each). Germline V gene sequence: CDR1 LNHDA, CDR2 SQIVND (reference sequence). CDR3 length: 14 amino acids. CDR3 coding DNA: TGTGCCAGTAGTATTACCCCTGGGACCGGGGAGCTGTTTTTC. It yields the protein CASSITPGTGELFF.

In this sample, this clonotype turned up many times. The rearrangement links TRBV5-1 to TRBJ2-3; no clear D gene. CDR1 SGHRS and CDR2 YFSETQ come from the germline V gene. V lost 5 bases and J 0 bases, leaving 13 bases between the germline ends. This CDR3 comprises 15 residues. The CDR3 nucleotides are TGCGCCAGCAGGGAGCTTGGATCCAGCACAGATACGCAGTATTTT. Protein: CASRELGSSTDTQYF. The variable domain in full, with the rest retrieved from reference TRBV5-1 and TRBJ2-3, is KAGVTQTPRYLIKTRGQQVTLSCSPISGHRSVSWYQQTPGQGLQFLFEYFSETQRNKGNFPGRFSGRQFSNSRSEMNVSTLELGDSALYLCASRELGSSTDTQYFGPGTRLTVL.

The gene calls are TRBV20-1 and TRBJ2-6; possibly TRBD1 for D (5 bases). The CDR3 totals 15 residues. V lost 1 base, J lost 0 bases, and 7 bases lay in between. Per the germline V gene, CDR1 is DFQATT and CDR2 is SNEGSKA (reference sequence). The CDR3 spells CSARGTTSGANVLTF. The CDR3 bases are TGCAGTGCTAGAGGGACAACCTCTGGGGCCAACGTCCTGACTTTC.

V gene TRBV10-3 combines with J gene TRBJ2-7, with TRBD2 identical over 11 bases. With 4 bases clipped from V and 3 bases from J, the junction kept 2 bases outside the gene matches. Germline values: CDR1 ENHRY, CDR2 SYGVKD. The CDR3 covers 14 residues. The CDR3 nucleotides read TGTGCCATCAGTGGACTAGCGGGATTCTACGAGCAGTACTTC. Its protein is CAISGLAGFYEQYF.

This chain links TRBV7-8 with TRBJ1-1, with a possible D match to TRBD1 (5 bases). CDR1 and CDR2 from the germline V gene are SGHVS and FQNEAQ. V was clipped by 6 bases and J by 1 base, with 9 bases between them. The CDR3 loop spans 13 amino acids. The chain's CDR3 is CASRLQENTEAFF. The CDR3 bases are TGTGCCAGCAGATTACAGGAGAACACTGAAGCTTTCTTT. Looking up the rest from reference TRBV7-8 and TRBJ1-1 gives the full variable domain: GAGVSQSPRYKVAKRGQDVALRCDPISGHVSLFWYQQALGQGPEFLTYFQNEAQLDKSGLPSDRFFAERPEGSVSTLKIQRTQQEDSAVYLCASRLQENTEAFFGQGTRLTVV.

This clonotype was seen many times. The J gene is TRBJ1-1, the V gene TRBV5-6; D may be TRBD1 (5 bases). The V end was cut by 0 bases, the J end by 1 base, with 13 bases between. Germline lookup yields CDR1 SGHDT and CDR2 YYEEEE. The CDR3 sequence is 16 residues long. CDR3 in DNA: TGTGCCAGCAGCTTGGTTATCTGGGGGTCGAACACTGAAGCTTTCTTT. Its protein product is CASSLVIWGSNTEAFF.

The chain couples TRBV19 to TRBJ2-7; no reliable D call. CDR1 is LNHDA, CDR2 SQIVND, per germline (reference sequence). Trimming stripped 1 base from V and 4 bases from J, with 8 bases between. This CDR3 region has 13 residues. CDR3 in amino acids: CASSIGREYEQYF. The CDR3 DNA follows: TGTGCCAGTAGTATAGGCAGAGAGTACGAGCAGTACTTC. Complete variable domain (other parts from reference TRBV19 and TRBJ2-7): DGGITQSPKYLFRKEGQNVTLSCEQNLNHDAMYWYRQDPGQGLRLIYYSQIVNDFQKGDIAEGYSVSREKKESFPLTVTSAQKNPTAFYLCASSIGREYEQYFGPGTRLTVT.

This clonotype was recorded once. Written as DNA, the CDR3 is TGCAGTGCTAGAGATCGACAGGTTCGTAGTGGCTACACCTTC. Translated, it gives CSARDRQVRSGYTF. The genes are TRBV20-1 and TRBJ1-2; a weak D match, TRBD1 (6 bases). Germline V gives CDR1 DFQATT, CDR2 SNEGSKA (reference sequence). The CDR3 is made up of 14 amino acids. The ends were cut back, 0 bases at V and 7 bases at J, with 15 bases in the middle.

A single count supports this clonotype. The final CDR3 position lacks the conserved phenylalanine or tryptophan, pointing to a likely read error. This chain connects TRBV9 to TRBJ1-1; 7 nucleotides line up with TRBD1. V shed 4 bases and J 10 bases; nucleotides not matched to a gene: 10. This CDR3 is built from 13 residues. Germline V gene data show CDR1 as SGDLS and CDR2 as YYNGEE. The CDR3 region has the DNA TGTGCCAGCAGCAAGAGCATACAGGGGAGAGCTTTCCTT. The encoded protein is CASSKSIQGRAFL.

This clonotype was seen just once. V is TRBV20-1 and J is TRBJ1-2, with a possible D match to TRBD1 (5 bases). This CDR3 region has 13 residues. Germline V CDR1 and CDR2: DFQATT, SNEGSKA (reference sequence). V was cut by 5 bases and J by 8 bases, with 18 bases left in between. CDR3 in amino acids: CSAPGRGRVGYTF. In DNA, the CDR3 is TGCAGTGCTCCTGGACGGGGGAGAGTAGGCTACACCTTC.

The chain employs TRBV10-1 and TRBJ1-1, with D tentatively TRBD1 (5 bases). CDR3 length equals 13 residues. CDR1 and CDR2 from the germline V gene are WNHNN and SYGVQD (reference sequence). Trimming stripped 2 bases from V and 2 bases from J, with 6 bases between. The CDR3 sequence is CASSERDNTEAFF. In nucleotides, the CDR3 is TGCGCCAGCAGTGAGCGGGACAACACTGAAGCTTTCTTT.

The CDR3 bases are TGTGCCAGCAGTTTATCCGGGACAGGGGATAATTCACCCCTCCACTTT. Translating it yields CASSLSGTGDNSPLHF. V usage is TRBV27 and J usage is TRBJ1-6; the match to TRBD1 covers 10 bases. The CDR3 is 16 amino acids. Unmatched junction bases numbered 1, after V lost 0 bases and J lost 5 bases. From germline, CDR1 is MNHEY and CDR2 SMNVEV (reference sequence).

This clonotype was seen just once. V is TRBV5-1 and J is TRBJ1-2; possible D gene TRBD1, 5 bases. This CDR3 has 13 amino acids. V lost 0 bases and J 5 bases, leaving 8 bases between the germline ends. Germline CDR1 is SGHRS and CDR2 is YFSETQ. The CDR3 region is CASSLGQMYGYTF. CDR3 nucleotides: TGCGCCAGCAGCTTGGGACAGATGTATGGCTACACCTTC.

This chain joins TRBV7-6 and TRBJ2-7; D unresolved. In germline, CDR1 is SGHVS, CDR2 FNYEAQ. Trimming left V 1 base short and J 4 bases short, with 8 bases between. The CDR3 length is 13 residues. The DNA for the CDR3 is TGTGCCAGCAGCTTAGAGGTGAAATACGAGCAGTACTTC. It codes for CASSLEVKYEQYF.

This clonotype was seen just once. The J gene is TRBJ2-7, the V gene TRBV11-1; 9 bases agree with TRBD1. The V and J ends lost 1 base and 3 bases, in that order; junction bases with no gene match: 7. Germline CDR1 reads SGHAT; CDR2 reads FQDESV (reference sequence). The CDR3 spans 16 residues. The CDR3 here is CASSLGTGVYGYEQYF. CDR3 nucleotide sequence: TGTGCCAGCAGCTTAGGGACAGGGGTTTATGGCTACGAGCAGTACTTC.

This sequence joins TRBV5-1 and TRBJ2-2; 7 nucleotides match TRBD1. CDR3 length equals 17 residues. CDR1 is SGHRS, CDR2 YFSETQ, per germline. V shed 0 bases and J 9 bases; nucleotides not matched to a gene: 14. The CDR3 DNA reads TGCGCCAGCAGCTTGGATTTAGGGACAGCAAACATCAGGGAGCTGTTTTTT. Translating gives CASSLDLGTANIRELFF.

The chain combines TRBV24-1 with TRBJ2-3, with 11 bases lining up with TRBD1. J was trimmed by 6 bases and V by 2 bases; bases with no gene match: 9. The CDR3 contains 17 residues. Germline lookup yields CDR1 KGHDR and CDR2 SFDVKD. The chain's CDR3 is CATSDYRGTGGADTQYF. DNA for the CDR3: TGTGCCACCAGTGATTACAGAGGGACAGGGGGAGCGGATACGCAGTATTTT.

The chain recombines TRBV2 with TRBJ1-1; D remains ambiguous. CDR3 length equals 15 residues. With 6 bases removed from V and 1 base from J, the gap between germline ends came to 15 bases. CDR1 is SNHLY and CDR2 is FYNNEI in the germline V gene. The CDR3 here is CASSPPKVTNTEAFF. In DNA, the CDR3 is TGTGCCAGCAGCCCTCCCAAGGTTACGAACACTGAAGCTTTCTTT.

This clonotype has at least ten counts. The chain combines TRBV6-2 or TRBV6-3 with TRBJ2-2; 9 bases are shared with TRBD1. CDR3 length: 18 amino acids. CDR1 MNHEY and CDR2 SVGEGT come from the germline V gene. With 5 bases clipped from V and 0 bases from J, the junction kept 10 bases outside the gene matches. CDR3 bases: TGTGCCAGCAGTACGACACAGGGGGCGGGACCGAACACCGGGGAGCTGTTTTTT. Translating it yields CASSTTQGAGPNTGELFF.

The chain is built from TRBV5-4 and TRBJ1-1, with 8 bases lining up with TRBD1. The CDR3 spans 16 residues. With 0 bases clipped from V and 4 bases from J, the junction kept 8 bases outside the gene matches. The germline CDR1 and CDR2 sequences are SGHNT and YYREEE (reference sequence). The CDR3 region is CASSLGSGGLFTEAFF. As DNA, the CDR3 is TGTGCCAGCAGCTTGGGATCAGGGGGCCTTTTCACTGAAGCTTTCTTT. The full variable domain, in which reference TRBV5-4 and TRBJ1-1 provide the parts outside the CDR3, is ETGVTQSPTHLIKTRGQQVTLRCSSQSGHNTVSWYQQALGQGPQFIFQYYREEENGRGNFPPRFSGLQFPNYSSELNVNALELDDSALYLCASSLGSGGLFTEAFFGQGTRLTVV.

The rearrangement uses TRBV6-1 and TRBJ1-2; the D gene is possibly TRBD1 (6 bases). V was trimmed by 0 bases and J by 6 bases, leaving 11 bases between them. The CDR3 extends over 14 amino acids. Per the germline V gene, CDR1 is MNHNS and CDR2 is SASEGT. CDR3 residues: CASSEAGPGDGYTF. Here the CDR3 DNA reads TGTGCCAGCAGTGAAGCTGGGCCAGGGGATGGCTACACCTTC.

This sequence joins TRBV19 and TRBJ2-7; 7 nucleotides match TRBD2. The J segment lost 4 bases and the V segment lost 3 bases, leaving 3 bases of the junction unmatched. Per the germline V gene, CDR1 is LNHDA and CDR2 is SQIVND (reference sequence). This CDR3 has 13 residues. This CDR3 is CASSMGGIYEQYF. CDR3 nucleotide sequence: TGTGCCAGTAGTATGGGGGGGATTTACGAGCAGTACTTC.

This clonotype has just a few counts. This chain connects TRBV5-6 to TRBJ1-2; D is unresolved. V lost 3 bases and J 4 bases, leaving 16 bases between the germline ends. Germline V gene data show CDR1 as SGHDT and CDR2 as YYEEEE. This CDR3 is 15 amino acids long. For the CDR3, the DNA is TGTGCCAGCAGCTCTTTTCGGGAAAGCGGCTATGGCTACACCTTC. Translating it yields CASSSFRESGYGYTF.

The genes are TRBV29-1 and TRBJ2-7; 9 bases are shared with TRBD1. Trimming took 6 bases from V and 6 from J; bases not matched to a gene: 12. CDR3 length: 14 amino acids. Germline assignment: CDR1 SQVTM and CDR2 ANQGSEA. The DNA for the CDR3 is TGCAGCGTCCAGGCCGGGACAGGGTCGTTCGAGCAGTACTTC. Amino acids: CSVQAGTGSFEQYF.